This T cell receptor beta chain was sequenced during a study of CD8 T cells in Susac syndrome (dated by TCRdb to the late 2010s). Background for the entire study: Repertoire sequencing was used to test whether CD8+ T cell activation and differentiation in Susac syndrome was antigen driven. Beyond this particular receptor, the publication reports: The TCR sequencing and HLA analysis was acknowledged to have included a relatively small number of individuals.

RNA was extracted using the RNeasy kit, and about 0.45 to 1 ug of the RNA was reverse transcribed with random hexamers. The immunoSEQ multiplex PCR assay, covering 54 Vbeta and 13 Jbeta segments, was used to amplify TCR beta CDR3 regions. Bias from PCR amplification was corrected by using a synthetic template baseline for primer optimization and for computational correction. In the authors' own workflow: Reads were annotated to V, D and J genes according to IMGT and were analyzed with immunoSEQ Analyzer, with only productive sequences retained. Clonality was calculated as one minus the Shannon entropy normalized by log2 of the number of productive unique sequences. Public and private clones were assessed among the 100 most prevalent clones of each patient and control. Clones were defined as Susac-specific when absent from the healthy and MS cohorts, from 1,000 to 1,100 published viral clones and from other ImmuneACCESS disease sequences. The public sequencing data were trimmed at Q25 with fastp and processed into clonotypes with MiXCR by TCRdb, which kept only in-frame beta chains. Identical CDR3 protein sequences are pooled into one entry, listed with their most common genes and DNA. None of the V and J calls come from the authors' own analysis; TCRdb made them. This sample has some 170,000 distinct CDR3 sequences in its table, and approximately 95% of those were observed once. 0.08% to 0.11% of the sample is held by the ten biggest clonotypes.

For this chain, trimming is 6 bases at the V end and 2 bases at the J end, and the number of junction bases without a gene match is 13. Including cysteine and phenylalanine, the CDR3 has 15 amino acids. Only the CDR3 portion is preserved as DNA: 45 bases, with reading frame beginning at the first base. CDR1 and CDR2, looked up from the germline V gene (reference sequence), are DFQATT and SNEGSKA. Peripheral blood CD8+ and CD4+ T cells from healthy donors, Susac syndrome patients and multiple sclerosis patients were profiled using high-throughput TCR beta sequencing. Healthy donors were included as age- and sex-matched controls. CD8+ TEMRA cells were enriched by FACS, while bulk CD8+ and CD4+ T cells were purified by magnetic negative isolation. Blood was collected in EDTA tubes and processed within 24 hours, with PBMCs isolated through density gradient centrifugation. PBMCs intended for TCR sequencing were cryopreserved in liquid nitrogen and thawed later in a water bath at 37 degrees C. Purity of sorted or isolated CD4+, CD8+ and CD8+ TEMRA cells was at least 90%.

As concerns this clonotype: Its binding antigen is unknown. No base-level quality is on record; no much larger clone is a single base apart.

The receptor's source is a human donor in good health. Specimen: CD4+ T cells from PBMCs. The chain couples TRBV20-1 to TRBJ2-7; TRBD2 agrees with 7 junctional bases. The DNA is as follows: TGCAGTGCGCGAGACGGCGGGAGAGGGACCTACGAGCAGTACTTC. The resulting protein is CSARDGGRGTYEQYF.